The T cell receptor beta chain described here comes from a study of response to subunit inactivated influenza vaccine. Whole-study results and caveats: The authors offered the suggestion that each seasonal influenza vaccination recruits few new T cells.

Of note for this clonotype: The antigen is not known.

TCRdb reprocessed the RT-PCR reads via MiXCR and lists one record per CDR3 protein. The profile covers 800,000 or so distinct CDR3 sequences, with about 20% appearing a single time and 10% to 13% taken by the ten largest. The CDR3 is made up of 14 amino acids. The germline V gene has CDR1 SGHRS and CDR2 YFSETQ. Trimming took 4 bases from V and 7 from J; bases not matched to a gene: 6. The J gene is TRBJ2-2, the V gene TRBV5-1; TRBD2 matches 8 bases. The origin of this receptor is a man in his forties or fifties who received an inactivated influenza vaccine. The sequencing used PBMCs from blood, collected roughly 5 days after vaccination. CDR3 sequence: CASSTGGRYGELFF. In DNA form, the CDR3 reads TGCGCCAGCAGCACTGGCGGGAGGTACGGGGAGCTGTTTTTT.